A selection of T cell receptor beta chains follows, all from one sample in a study of blood T cell repertoires in COVID-19. Produced via immunoSEQ multiplex PCR; TCRdb's table is partial and in-frame only. In the table there are 200,000 to 250,000 clones, about 84% of which are singletons. The material sequenced was PBMCs or T cells enriched from blood (not recorded which). These receptors all come from a woman aged 50 to 60 who had recovered from COVID-19. Both conserved end residues are part of each CDR3. D genes are given only for firm matches. Clone sizes are given selectively: once, few, many, or a class where the clone is expanded.

TRBJ2-5 12 - TRBV6-2/TRBV6-3 - CASSASGETQYF TGTGCCAGCAGCGCCTCGGGGGAGACCCAGTACTTC
TRBJ2-3 14 - TRBV10-3 - CAIGVGGGADTQYF TGTGCCATCGGTGTAGGGGGGGGCGCAGATACGCAGTATTTT
TRBJ2-3 16 - TRBV9 once CASSVDLSVLTDTQYF TGTGCCAGCAGCGTAGACCTTAGCGTCCTCACAGATACGCAGTATTTT
TRBJ2-1 14 - TRBV10-3 - CATRGGGDPNEQFF TGTGCCACCAGGGGCGGGGGAGACCCCAATGAGCAGTTCTTC
TRBJ1-1 15 - TRBV14 - CASSQGQVRGPEAFF TGTGCCAGCAGCCAAGGACAGGTTAGGGGCCCAGAGGCTTTCTTT
TRBJ2-3 16 TRBD2 TRBV9 - CASSSLRGRAGDTQYF TGTGCCAGCAGCTCCCTCCGCGGGAGGGCCGGGGATACGCAGTATTTT
TRBJ1-2 9 - TRBV7-9 - CASSLDRPF TGTGCCAGCAGCTTAGACAGGCCCTTC
TRBJ1-1 16 - TRBV19 - CASRGAGRSGNTEAFF TGTGCCAGTAGAGGGGCAGGGAGGTCAGGGAACACTGAAGCTTTCTTT
TRBJ1-5 15 TRBD1 TRBV19 few CASNGRGSSNQPQHF TGTGCCAGTAACGGCAGGGGGAGTAGCAATCAGCCCCAGCATTTT
TRBJ2-1 14 - TRBV24-1 - CATSDSTRLGEQFF TGTGCCACCAGTGACTCAACTAGGTTGGGGGAGCAGTTCTTC